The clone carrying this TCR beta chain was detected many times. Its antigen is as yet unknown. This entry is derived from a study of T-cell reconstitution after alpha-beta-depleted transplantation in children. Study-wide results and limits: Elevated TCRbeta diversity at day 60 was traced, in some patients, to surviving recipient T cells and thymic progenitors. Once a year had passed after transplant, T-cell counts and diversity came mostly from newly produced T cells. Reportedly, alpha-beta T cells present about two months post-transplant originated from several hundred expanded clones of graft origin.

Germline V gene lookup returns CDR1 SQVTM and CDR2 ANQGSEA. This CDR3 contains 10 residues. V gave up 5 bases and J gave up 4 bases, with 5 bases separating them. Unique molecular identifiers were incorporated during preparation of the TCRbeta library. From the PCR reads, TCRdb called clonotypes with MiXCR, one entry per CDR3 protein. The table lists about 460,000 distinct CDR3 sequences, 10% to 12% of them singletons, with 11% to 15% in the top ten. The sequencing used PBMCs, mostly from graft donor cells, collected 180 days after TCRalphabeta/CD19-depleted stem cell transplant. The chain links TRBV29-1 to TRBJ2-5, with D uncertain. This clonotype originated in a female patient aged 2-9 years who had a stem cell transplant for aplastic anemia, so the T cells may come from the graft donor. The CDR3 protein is CSVYRETQYF. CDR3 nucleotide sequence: TGCAGCGTTTATAGAGAGACCCAGTACTTC.